The 21 T cell receptor beta chains listed next were all sequenced from one sample in a study of a mutant IDH1 vaccine in newly diagnosed glioma. Stated time point: week 11, during vaccination. Each vaccine dose was 300 ug of mutant IDH1 20-mer peptide, with topical imiquimod. The assay was immunoSEQ multiplex PCR, and TCRdb's table has in-frame clones only and misses some. The sample shows more than 30,000 clones, around 89% of them seen only once. Their antigen targets remain unknown. This material consisted of PBMCs, taken from a glioma patient whose treatment included an IDH1 peptide vaccine. The source of these receptors is a young man with glioma.

The V call is TRBV14, the J call TRBJ1-1, with D possibly matching TRBD1 (5 bases). Per germline, CDR1 SGHDN and CDR2 FVKESK. V lost 3 bases, J lost 1 base, and 15 bases lay in between. The CDR3 totals 16 residues. The CDR3 sequence: CASSQRRGTGNTEAFF. The CDR3 DNA reads as TGTGCCAGCAGCCAGAGGAGGGGCACAGGGAACACTGAAGCTTTCTTT.

The sample holds a few counts of this clone. The chain recombines TRBV4-3 with TRBJ1-2; D unclear. CDR3 length equals 13 residues. Germline CDR1 LGHNA, CDR2 YSLEER. Trimming pared 0 bases from V and 3 bases from J, leaving 5 bases between. The CDR3 reads CASSQEIYYGYTF. CDR3 nucleotide sequence: TGCGCCAGCAGCCAAGAGATATACTATGGCTACACCTTC.

The genes are TRBV19 and TRBJ1-5, with a possible D match to TRBD1 (5 bases). CDR3 length: 15 amino acids. Deletions cut 1 base from V and 4 bases from J, with 11 bases between. Germline V gives CDR1 LNHDA, CDR2 SQIVND (reference sequence). CDR3 sequence reads: CASSIGAAGNQPQHF. CDR3 in DNA: TGTGCCAGTAGTATAGGGGCCGCAGGGAATCAGCCCCAGCATTTT.

The chain combines TRBV30 with TRBJ2-1; TRBD2 might be the D (6 bases). Germline CDR1 is GTSNPN and CDR2 is SVGIG (reference sequence). Trimming shortened V by 0 bases and J by 0 bases, and 12 bases separated the two germline ends. The CDR3 spans 16 residues. The CDR3 DNA reads as TGTGCCTGGAGTGTACCGGGACTTAGCTCCTACAATGAGCAGTTCTTC. It translates to CAWSVPGLSSYNEQFF.

This clone was found once. The chain recombines TRBV7-2 with TRBJ2-7, with TRBD2 as a possible D gene (6 bases). V was clipped by 4 bases and J by 6 bases, with 22 bases between them. The V gene's germline CDR1 is SGHTA and CDR2 FQGNSA. The CDR3 extends over 16 amino acids. CDR3 loop: CASSSGGGRVSLEQYF. The CDR3 DNA sequence: TGTGCCAGCAGCTCCGGGGGTGGGAGAGTATCTCTCGAGCAGTACTTC.

The CDR3 DNA sequence: TGTGCCAGCAGCCCCGAACTACAAGGACACACGTACACAGATACGCAGTATTTT. Protein: CASSPELQGHTYTDTQYF. The chain couples TRBV7-2 to TRBJ2-3; the D gene is possibly TRBD1 (5 bases). The CDR3 is 18 amino acids. V lost 5 bases and J 2 bases, leaving 23 bases between the germline ends. Per germline, CDR1 SGHTA and CDR2 FQGNSA.

In this sample, this clone turned up once. The chain has TRBV6-5 and TRBJ2-7; D not resolved. The CDR3 contains 14 residues. Germline CDR1 MNHEY, CDR2 SVGAGI. The V and J ends lost 0 bases and 3 bases respectively, with 9 bases between them. Here the CDR3 DNA reads TGTGCCAGCAGTTACTCGATGTCCGTCTACGAGCAGTACTTC. Translating gives CASSYSMSVYEQYF.

This clone appeared once. The chain employs TRBV4-3 and TRBJ2-6; D remains unclear. The germline V and J ends were trimmed by 2 bases and 2 bases, with 10 bases remaining between them. CDR1 and CDR2 (germline): LGHNA, YSLEER. The CDR3 consists of 16 residues. The CDR3 nucleotides read TGCGCCAGCAGCCAATCCCCGACAACTGGGGCCAACGTCCTGACTTTC. The encoded protein is CASSQSPTTGANVLTF.

The rearrangement links TRBV6-5 to TRBJ2-7, with 7 bases aligning to TRBD2. Per the germline V gene, CDR1 is MNHEY and CDR2 is SVGAGI. Germline trimming cut 7 bases from V and 0 bases from J; bases unmatched to any gene: 9. This CDR3 is built from 15 residues. The CDR3 loop is CASTPLADSSYEQYF. DNA for the CDR3: TGTGCCAGCACCCCCCTAGCGGATAGCTCCTACGAGCAGTACTTC.

The chain combines TRBV7-2 with TRBJ2-7; the match to TRBD1 covers 8 bases. Germline CDR1 and CDR2: SGHTA and FQGNSA. V lost 3 bases and J lost 5; bases outside the gene matches: 9. The CDR3 is made up of 15 amino acids. This chain's CDR3 is CASSLFQGADDEQYF. CDR3 coding DNA: TGTGCCAGCAGCTTGTTTCAGGGGGCTGACGACGAGCAGTACTTC.

The genes are TRBV15 and TRBJ2-7; D not certain. The CDR3 runs to 12 residues. The germline gives CDR1 LNHNV, CDR2 YYDKDF (reference sequence). V lost 2 bases and J 6 bases, leaving 8 bases between the germline ends. The CDR3, as DNA: TGTGCCACCAGCAGATTTGGATCCGAGCAGTACTTC. This encodes CATSRFGSEQYF.

This chain connects TRBV4-1 to TRBJ2-3; no reliable D call. The CDR3 covers 14 residues. V dropped 1 base and J dropped 1 base, with 6 bases sitting between them. From germline, CDR1 is MGHRA and CDR2 YSYEKL. The CDR3, as DNA: TGCGCCAGCAGCCAAGGGGTAGGCACAGATACGCAGTATTTT. Encoded protein: CASSQGVGTDTQYF.

This clone was detected only a few times. The V call is TRBV27, the J call TRBJ1-4; D unclear. Trimming took 4 bases from V and 4 from J, leaving 7 bases between them. From germline, CDR1 is MNHEY and CDR2 SMNVEV (reference sequence). The CDR3 totals 13 residues. The CDR3 bases are TGTGCCAGCAGTTCCGGATATAATGAAAAACTGTTTTTT. The encoded protein is CASSSGYNEKLFF.

The V call is TRBV29-1, the J call TRBJ2-5, with 10 positions matching TRBD2. This CDR3 contains 17 residues. Per germline, CDR1 SQVTM and CDR2 ANQGSEA. Unmatched junction bases numbered 15, after V lost 3 bases and J lost 5 bases. The CDR3 nucleotides are TGCAGCGTTGAGGGGTGGCTAGCGGGAGACGGCGACGAGACCCAGTACTTC. This encodes CSVEGWLAGDGDETQYF. The full variable domain, its missing parts supplied by reference TRBV29-1 and TRBJ2-5, is SAVISQKPSRDICQRGTSLTIQCQVDSQVTMMFWYRQQPGQSLTLIATANQGSEATYESGFVIDKFPISRPNLTFSTLTVSNMSPEDSSIYLCSVEGWLAGDGDETQYFGPGTRLLVL.

This chain joins TRBV20-1 and TRBJ2-5; D is unclear. CDR1 is DFQATT, CDR2 SNEGSKA, per germline (reference sequence). This CDR3 contains 11 residues. V lost 0 bases and J 13 bases, leaving 12 bases between the germline ends. The CDR3 region is CSARDAGHTYF. CDR3 DNA sequence: TGCAGTGCTAGAGATGCAGGTCACACGTACTTC.

The J gene is TRBJ2-5, the V gene TRBV6-6; unclear D gene. The CDR3 length is 14 residues. Looked up from germline, CDR1 is MNHNY and CDR2 is SVGAGI (reference sequence). The V and J ends lost 0 bases and 4 bases respectively, with 9 bases between them. The CDR3 is CASSYSKGTETQYF. The DNA for the CDR3 is TGTGCCAGCAGTTACTCTAAAGGTACAGAGACCCAGTACTTC.

This sequence joins TRBV19 and TRBJ2-1, with TRBD1 as a possible D gene (6 bases). Germline CDR1 is LNHDA and CDR2 is SQIVND (reference sequence). With 1 base removed from V and 10 bases from J, the gap between germline ends came to 8 bases. The CDR3 length is 12 residues. This CDR3 is CASSIGTVEQFF. As DNA, the CDR3 is TGTGCCAGTAGTATAGGGACAGTCGAGCAGTTCTTC.

J is TRBJ1-2 and V is TRBV29-1, with 8 bases fitting TRBD1. The CDR3 covers 10 residues. J gave up 7 bases and V 6 bases, and 1 base lay outside the gene matches. Germline CDR1 and CDR2: SQVTM and ANQGSEA. CDR3 in amino acids: CSVDRGGYTF. The CDR3, as DNA: TGCAGCGTCGACAGGGGTGGCTACACCTTC.

The chain is built from TRBV2 and TRBJ2-7, with D perhaps TRBD1 or TRBD2 (5 bases each). V lost 1 base and J lost 5, with 15 bases in between. Germline V gene sequence: CDR1 SNHLY, CDR2 FYNNEI. The CDR3 runs 15 residues. CDR3 sequence reads: CASSEDGTRHHEQYF. CDR3 nucleotide sequence: TGTGCCAGCAGTGAAGATGGGACCCGGCACCACGAGCAGTACTTC.

The gene calls are TRBV7-9 and TRBJ2-3; no clear D. The germline V gene encodes CDR1 SEHNR and CDR2 FQNEAQ (reference sequence). Between the trimmed V and J ends, which lost 11 bases and 0 bases, there was a span of 6 bases. This CDR3 contains 11 residues. CDR3 sequence reads: CASTSTDTQYF. The CDR3 coding sequence is TGTGCCTCCACTAGCACAGATACGCAGTATTTT.

This clone was found a few times. The rearrangement links TRBV5-6 to TRBJ1-5; possible D gene TRBD1, 6 bases. Trimming shortened V by 1 base and J by 3 bases, and 14 bases separated the two germline ends. The CDR3 extends over 16 amino acids. Germline V lookup: CDR1 SGHDT, CDR2 YYEEEE. CDR3 nucleotide sequence: TGTGCCAGCAGCTTGCGGGACACACGGTCCAATCAGCCCCAGCATTTT. It translates to CASSLRDTRSNQPQHF.